These 16 T cell receptor beta chains were all obtained from the same sample, sequenced in a study of blood T cell repertoires in COVID-19. Method: immunoSEQ multiplex PCR; TCRdb's copy keeps in-frame clones and lacks some. The sample carries about 280,000 clones, roughly 86% recorded once. Sample: peripheral blood. The receptors stem from a man aged 18 to 30 with active or convalescent COVID-19.

This chain joins TRBV12-5 and TRBJ2-7, with D possibly being TRBD2 (5 bases). V was clipped by 7 bases and J by 5 bases, with 18 bases between them. Germline-derived CDR1 and CDR2 are LGHNT and FRNRAP. The length of the CDR3 is 14 residues. The CDR3 is CASASGSRANEQYF. Written as DNA, the CDR3 is TGTGCTAGTGCCTCGGGATCTAGGGCCAACGAGCAGTACTTC.

The gene calls are TRBV12-3 or TRBV12-4 and TRBJ1-1, with 7 bases fitting TRBD1. V trimming: 8 bases; J trimming: 7 bases; junction bases outside the gene matches: 10. The CDR3 extends over 13 amino acids. In nucleotides, the CDR3 is TGTGCCAGCTTTGGGGGTTGGACAGGTGAAGCTTTCTTT. Translation gives CASFGGWTGEAFF.

The genes are TRBV7-9 and TRBJ1-3, with D maybe TRBD1 (6 bases). The CDR3 consists of 17 residues. Germline V lookup: CDR1 SEHNR, CDR2 FQNEAQ (reference sequence). Between the trimmed V and J ends, which lost 0 bases and 1 base, there was a span of 13 bases. CDR3: CASSLAGALRSGNTIYF. The CDR3 region has the DNA TGTGCCAGCAGCTTAGCGGGGGCACTTCGATCTGGAAACACCATATATTTT.

V is TRBV2 and J is TRBJ2-2; TRBD1 aligns across 8 bases. J was trimmed by 7 bases and V by 6 bases; bases with no gene match: 4. CDR1 is SNHLY and CDR2 is FYNNEI in the germline V gene. There are 13 residues in the CDR3. The CDR3: CASRRGQDGELFF. The CDR3 DNA sequence: TGTGCCAGCAGGAGGGGACAGGACGGGGAGCTGTTTTTT.

This clone appeared a single time. At one of its ends the junction is not consistent with the germline gene, which may arise from a read error. The chain is built from TRBV9 and TRBJ1-3; unclear D gene. The CDR3 contains 13 residues. Per germline, CDR1 SGDLS and CDR2 YYNGEE. The CDR3 coding sequence is TGTGCCAGCAGCGTAGAAGATGGGCCTGAGCAGAATTTT. It specifies CASSVEDGPEQNF.

This clone showed up just a few times. The rearrangement links TRBV10-3 to TRBJ1-2; 7 bases align to TRBD1. Losses at the gene ends were 3 bases for V and 6 bases for J; bases not matched to a gene: 16. Germline V lookup: CDR1 ENHRY, CDR2 SYGVKD. The CDR3 is 17 residues long. The CDR3 is CAISDPLDRRISDGYTF. DNA for the CDR3: TGTGCCATCAGTGACCCCTTGGACAGGAGAATCAGCGATGGCTACACCTTC.

This chain uses TRBV10-2 with TRBJ2-3; 8 bases are a match to TRBD2. J was trimmed by 2 bases and V by 6 bases; bases with no gene match: 7. Germline CDR1 WSHSY, CDR2 SAAADI. This CDR3 has 15 residues. CDR3 in amino acids: CASSGGAWYTDTQYF. DNA of the CDR3: TGCGCCAGCAGCGGGGGGGCCTGGTACACAGATACGCAGTATTTT.

The chain joins TRBV4-3 to TRBJ2-1; D is uncertain. Trimming left V 1 base short and J 9 bases short, with 22 bases between. CDR3 size: 17 residues. From germline, CDR1 is LGHNA and CDR2 YSLEER. The CDR3 loop reads CASSQGRSVRSAVEQFF. The CDR3 nucleotides are TGCGCCAGCAGCCAAGGCCGGTCAGTGCGATCTGCGGTTGAGCAGTTCTTC.

The chain couples TRBV6-1 to TRBJ1-3, with 7 bases aligning to TRBD1. Trimming took 2 bases from V and 2 from J; bases not matched to a gene: 6. Germline CDR1 and CDR2: MNHNS and SASEGT. The CDR3 covers 16 residues. CDR3: CASSETLGTAGNTIYF. In DNA, the CDR3 is TGTGCCAGCAGTGAAACACTTGGGACAGCTGGAAACACCATATATTTT.

CDR3 nucleotides: TGTGCCAGCAGCAGAGAGCGCTCTGGGGCCAACGTCCTGACTTTC. Its protein product is CASSRERSGANVLTF. The V call is TRBV3-1 (or the pseudogene TRBV3-2), the J call TRBJ2-6; D not certain. V shed 5 bases and J shed 0 bases, with 8 bases lying between them. The CDR3 has 15 amino acids. Germline-derived CDR1 and CDR2 are LGHDT and YNNKEL (reference sequence).

The CDR3: CASSLAWGTNSNQPQHF. Written as DNA, the CDR3 is TGTGCCAGCAGCTTAGCGTGGGGGACAAATAGCAATCAGCCCCAGCATTTT. The chain joins TRBV7-6 to TRBJ1-5; weak D call: TRBD1 (6 bases). Per germline, CDR1 SGHVS and CDR2 FNYEAQ. CDR3 length equals 17 residues. The ends were cut back, 0 bases at V and 0 bases at J, with 12 bases in the middle.

This clone was detected only once. V gene TRBV2 combines with J gene TRBJ2-5, with 7 bases identical to TRBD1. The CDR3 has 13 amino acids. CDR1 is SNHLY, CDR2 FYNNEI, per germline. V lost 7 bases to trimming and J lost 2 bases; unmatched junction nucleotides: 4. CDR3 region: CASTGQYQETQYF. DNA of the CDR3: TGTGCCAGCACGGGACAGTATCAAGAGACCCAGTACTTC. Full variable domain (remainder filled in from reference TRBV2 and TRBJ2-5): EPEVTQTPSHQVTQMGQEVILRCVPISNHLYFYWYRQILGQKVEFLVSFYNNEISEKSEIFDDQFSVERPDGSNFTLKIRSTKLEDSAMYFCASTGQYQETQYFGPGTRLLVL.

This chain joins TRBV5-4 and TRBJ2-2; 8 bases map to TRBD2. The CDR3 has 15 residues. V was clipped by 4 bases and J by 2 bases; unmatched bases: 4. Germline-derived CDR1 and CDR2 are SGHNT and YYREEE (reference sequence). The CDR3 DNA follows: TGTGCCAGCAGCCCAGGACTAGCAAACACCGGGGAGCTGTTTTTT. Protein sequence: CASSPGLANTGELFF.

The chain joins TRBV5-1 to TRBJ1-2; tentatively, D is TRBD1 (6 bases). Germline lookup yields CDR1 SGHRS and CDR2 YFSETQ. V was pared by 4 bases and J by 4 bases, with 14 bases between. This CDR3 has 14 residues. Here the CDR3 reads CASSEDSESYGYTF. CDR3 nucleotide sequence: TGCGCCAGCAGCGAGGACAGCGAGTCCTATGGCTACACCTTC.

The chain combines TRBV27 with TRBJ2-1; 9 positions agree with TRBD1. Germline V gene lookup returns CDR1 MNHEY and CDR2 SMNVEV (reference sequence). With 5 bases clipped from V and 4 bases from J, the junction kept 6 bases outside the gene matches. This CDR3 contains 15 residues. CDR3 amino acids: CASSGRQGVYNEQFF. DNA of the CDR3: TGTGCCAGCAGTGGAAGACAGGGGGTATACAATGAGCAGTTCTTC.

The J gene is TRBJ2-7, the V gene TRBV5-6; D remains unclear. Germline V gene lookup returns CDR1 SGHDT and CDR2 YYEEEE. The CDR3 spans 12 residues. The V end lost 5 bases, the J end lost 3 bases, and 9 bases lay between the germline ends. Here the CDR3 reads CASSQAFYEQYF. CDR3 DNA sequence: TGTGCCAGCAGTCAGGCTTTCTACGAGCAGTACTTC.